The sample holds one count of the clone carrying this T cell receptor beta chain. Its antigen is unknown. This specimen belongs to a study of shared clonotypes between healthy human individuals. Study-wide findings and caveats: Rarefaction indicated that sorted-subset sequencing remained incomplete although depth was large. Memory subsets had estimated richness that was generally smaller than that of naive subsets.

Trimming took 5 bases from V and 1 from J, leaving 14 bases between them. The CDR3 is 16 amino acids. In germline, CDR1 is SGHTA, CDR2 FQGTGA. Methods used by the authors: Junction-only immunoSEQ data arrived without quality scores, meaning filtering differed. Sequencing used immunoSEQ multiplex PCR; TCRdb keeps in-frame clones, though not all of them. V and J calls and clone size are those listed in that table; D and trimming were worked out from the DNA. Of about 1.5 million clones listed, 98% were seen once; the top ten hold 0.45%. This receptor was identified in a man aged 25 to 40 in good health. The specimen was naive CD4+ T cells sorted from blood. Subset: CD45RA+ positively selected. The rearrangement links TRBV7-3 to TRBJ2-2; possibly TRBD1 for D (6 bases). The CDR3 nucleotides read TGTGCCAGCAGCCCCCAGGGGTACCAGAACACCGGGGAGCTGTTTTTT. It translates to CASSPQGYQNTGELFF.